This TCR beta chain was sequenced during a study of long-term antiretroviral therapy in people with HIV (dated by TCRdb to the early 2020s). In terms of the full investigation: The earliest samples were collected approximately a decade before the 2015 WHO recommendation for immediate ART, a period when ART was typically delayed until CD4 counts fell. Of the roughly 30 participants with HIV, more than 10 were female. A retrospective serial study tested whether changes in peripheral blood TRB repertoire composition and diversity were associated with ART initiation and durable HIV suppression. No cross-contamination during QIAcube processing was shown when test extractions of a monoclonal T-cell line were performed alongside 33 polyclonal samples. A total of 192 cryopreserved PBMC samples were contributed to the cohort by 30 adults with confirmed HIV infection, with samples collected serially over a mean of approximately six years (range 1-12). The paper's findings and limits, for the study overall: At every time point, the repertoire was dominated by expanded TRB clones first identified before ART initiation, although this dominance fluctuated and, in many PLHIV, declined after ART. The samples span the years 2004 to 2017, and the ART regimens used may be less effective than current regimens. Limited PBMC availability meant only the TCR beta chain was sequenced, without alpha chain pairing. Unsorted PBMC were profiled instead of sorted CD4+ and CD8+ T cells because pre-ART samples had limited cell numbers. CDR3 length ranges in HIV repertoires were narrower than in controls, and network structure suggested an antigen-experienced repertoire with only a slight naive shift after ART. A significant increase in TRB diversity was found to be associated with ART initiation, although TRB diversity was observed to remain significantly below that of transplant donor controls even after long-term ART. Inferences about post-ART repertoire changes were limited because no data were available on ART adherence, viral resistance or therapy changes.

Inclusion was restricted to participants for whom at least one PBMC sample before ART initiation and at least two post-ART samples were available. All participants with HIV were treated in the United States of America. Before DNA extraction, cryopreserved samples of 1-10 million PBMC were thawed and then washed. At the time of the earliest PBMC sample, participants with HIV were aged between about 20 and 60 years. Per participant, PBMC samples came from 1-4 timepoints prior to ART initiation and 2-8 timepoints following ART initiation, for a median of 7 samples. Serial HIV viral load, CD4+ T-cell count, ART history and demographic data were obtained for every participant. A Qiagen kit on a QIAcube was used to extract genomic DNA from unsorted PBMC, with samples processed in batches of 12. Points on this clone: Its antigen is still unknown. Per-base qualities were not stored, and no clone one base away is much larger.

From the germline V gene, CDR1 is LGHNA and CDR2 is YSLEER. The CDR3 sequence holds 14 residues, the cysteine and phenylalanine included. This entry keeps only the CDR3 DNA: 42 bases, framed from base 1. V is clipped by 3 bases and J by 0 bases, and the sequence between their germline boundaries is 5 bases long. The immunoSEQ hsTCRB v3.0 assay was used at survey level resolution to sequence the TRB variable region. A depth of roughly 40,000-50,000 T-cell genomes per sample was targeted for TRB sequencing. Pooled TRB libraries were sequenced on an Illumina MiSeq with a v3 150-cycle kit. The authors' analysis ran thus. Analysis of repertoires was carried out in R inside a reproducible Nextflow workflow spanning QC, data transformation and analysis. LymphoSeq2, an R package for AIRR-Seq data exploration, was used to implement custom analyses. A handful of samples yielding fewer than 5000 total TRB sequences were excluded, leaving 150 to 200 analyzed HIV repertoires. Among the 170 to 200 retained HIV repertoires, some 60 were collected before ART initiation and 129 after ART initiation. Each repertoire was downsampled to 5000 TRB nucleotide sequences, and summary statistics were averaged across 100 downsampling iterations. Only TRB sequences with CDR3 regions of at least seven amino acids were retained for analysis. A Shannon entropy-derived clonality score and the Gini coefficient were used to measure diversity. Repertoire networks linked the top 5000 CDR3 amino acid sequences whenever two sequences differed by an edit distance of one. For TRB CDR3 amino acid sequences, GLIPH2 was used to predict antigen specificity groups and MHC restriction. CDR3 amino acid sequences were matched against VDJdb and McPAS-TCR to flag known CMV, EBV, HIV or tissue antigen associations. Pre-ART, post-ART and control groups were compared with Wilcoxon signed-rank tests and Holm-Bonferroni correction. TCRdb mirrors the immuneACCESS table, restricted to in-frame sequences. Some clones are absent from its copies; in checked studies, under half trace to an unresolved V gene, and the reason for the others is unknown. The V and J calls and clone size were taken over from that table, and D and trimming were inferred from the DNA. Across this sample there are about 20,000 clones, with 80% to 95% seen only once. About 7.7% of the sample comes from the top ten.

The TCR sequence derives from a woman in her forties or fifties with HIV. The V gene is TRBV4-3 and the J gene is TRBJ1-4; the D gene cannot be named for sure. The sample in question was unsorted PBMCs, obtained 4.4 years after starting antiretroviral therapy. In nucleotides, the sequence is TGCGCCAGCAGCCAGGATTCAACTAATGAAAAACTGTTTTTT. Its product reads: CASSQDSTNEKLFF.